Sequencing of this T cell receptor beta chain was carried out in a study of T cells expressing NK-cell markers. Study overall: Within the sequenced cohort of eight donors, seven exhibited HCMV seropositivity and one was seronegative. Notes on the study in general: Of the CD8+ T cell pool in 5 to 7 donors, roughly 1.0-8% was accounted for by dominant NKG2C+ clonotypes. What remained unclear was the HCMV specificity of expanded NKG2C+ T cell clones.

This CDR3 has 15 residues. TCRdb re-called the 5' RACE reads; one entry per CDR3 protein, DNA not given. Seen in this sample are some 600,000 distinct CDR3 sequences; the ten most common clones hold approximately 4%. Details on this clonotype: Its antigen is unidentified.

This chain joins TRBV23-1 and TRBJ2-5; as DNA is missing, the TRBD1 call by TCRdb cannot be tested. TRBV23-1 falls under the ORF class, with uncertain function. This sequence originates from a man aged 18-30 years in good health. Material: blood T cells: a sorted CD56 or NKG2C T cell subset, CD4+ or CD8+ T cells, or bulk PBMC T cells (not recorded which). The CDR3 loop reads CASSSTGDVMETQYF.